One T cell receptor beta chain is described in this entry. This receptor's antigen is unknown. One base away there is no much larger clone; base qualities are not given. This entry comes from a study of cytomegalovirus exposure and HLA in healthy donors (dated 2017 in TCRdb). A note on the overall study: The roughly 700 repertoires of the first cohort and the roughly 110 validation repertoires were produced on the same platform, according to a later analysis. In addition to the first cohort of 666 subjects, a separate validation cohort of 100 to 150 different subjects was used. The study combined high-throughput TCR immunosequencing, statistical association of individual TCRs with disease status, and machine learning to predict cytomegalovirus infection status. The study aimed to test whether signatures of past pathogen exposure could be identified by cataloging public T cell receptors. Results and caveats for the whole study, not just this receptor: A total of roughly 160 TCR beta chains were listed by the study as associated with cytomegalovirus. In vitro tests confirmed that a few of the cytomegalovirus-associated TCR beta chains recognize cytomegalovirus antigens. In a later analysis, TCRs clustered in the first cohort were found to also tend to co-occur in the 120 validation repertoires, with approximately 93% of cluster scores above 0. While some public TCRs were present in many individuals, most TCR sequences turned up only very rarely across donors. All 120 or so repertoires were used to score co-occurrence in the validation cohort in a later analysis, because that analysis had no HLA typing for the cohort. The classifier was reported to diagnose cytomegalovirus status with high specificity and sensitivity in both the original and validation cohorts. The authors suggested that the approach could potentially be generalized to other disease states and immunological phenotypes.

The V end gives up 5 bases and the J end 3 bases, leaving 4 bases in the junction not matched to a gene. From the germline V gene, CDR1 is SGHRS and CDR2 is YFSETQ. The CDR3 starts with the cysteine, ends with the phenylalanine, and has 14 residues. Only the CDR3 DNA is retained, 42 bases long and in frame from the first base. The donors belonged to the validation cohort of over a hundred subjects, which was separate from the approximately 700-subject first cohort. The library came from the immunoSEQ multiplex PCR assay. The study's own analysis went as follows. A statistical classification framework was built to diagnose cytomegalovirus status from the catalog of TCR beta chain sequences. This immuneACCESS table, as held by TCRdb, lists in-frame sequences with V and J called but not all clones. Of the missing ones, under half trace to an unresolved V gene in checked studies; the others have no known cause. V and J calls and clone size are as listed in that table; D and trimming were resolved from the DNA. In all, the sample holds under 250,000 clones, and 87% of those were seen once. The ten largest account for 2.5% to 3% of the sample.

The clonotype comes from a man between 18 and 29 years old in good health and CMV-seronegative. The chain is assembled from TRBV5-1 and TRBJ2-1, with 8 central nucleotides matching TRBD2. The specimen sequenced was PBMCs. The CDR3 reads CASRLAEFYNEQFF. The nucleotide sequence is TGCGCCAGCAGACTAGCGGAGTTCTACAATGAGCAGTTCTTC.